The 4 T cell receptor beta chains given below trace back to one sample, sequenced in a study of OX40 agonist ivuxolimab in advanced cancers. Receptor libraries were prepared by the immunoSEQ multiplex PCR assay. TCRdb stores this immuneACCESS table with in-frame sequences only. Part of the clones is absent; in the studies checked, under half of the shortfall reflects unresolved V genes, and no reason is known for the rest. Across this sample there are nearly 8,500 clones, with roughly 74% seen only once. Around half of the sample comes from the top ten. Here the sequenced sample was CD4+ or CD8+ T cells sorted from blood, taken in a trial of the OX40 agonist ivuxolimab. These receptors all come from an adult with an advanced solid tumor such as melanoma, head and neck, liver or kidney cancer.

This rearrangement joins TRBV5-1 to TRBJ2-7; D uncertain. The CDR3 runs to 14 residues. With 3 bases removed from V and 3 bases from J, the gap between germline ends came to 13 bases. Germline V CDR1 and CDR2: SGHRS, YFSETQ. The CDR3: CASSSGHGGYEQYF. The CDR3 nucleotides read TGCGCCAGCAGCTCCGGCCACGGCGGCTACGAGCAGTACTTC.

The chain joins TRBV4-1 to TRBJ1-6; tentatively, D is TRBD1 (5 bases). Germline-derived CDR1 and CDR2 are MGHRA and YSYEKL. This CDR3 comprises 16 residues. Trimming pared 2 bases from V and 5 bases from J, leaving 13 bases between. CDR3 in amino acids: CASSQSVGTNNSPLHF. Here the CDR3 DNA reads TGCGCCAGCAGCCAAAGCGTGGGGACCAATAATTCACCCCTCCACTTT.

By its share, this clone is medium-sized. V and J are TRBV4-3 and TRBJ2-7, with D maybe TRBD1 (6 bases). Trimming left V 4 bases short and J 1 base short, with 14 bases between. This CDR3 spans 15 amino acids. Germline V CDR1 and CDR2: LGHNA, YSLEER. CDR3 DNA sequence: TGCGCCAGCAGCCTCCAGCGGACAGCATCCTACGAGCAGTACTTC. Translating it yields CASSLQRTASYEQYF.

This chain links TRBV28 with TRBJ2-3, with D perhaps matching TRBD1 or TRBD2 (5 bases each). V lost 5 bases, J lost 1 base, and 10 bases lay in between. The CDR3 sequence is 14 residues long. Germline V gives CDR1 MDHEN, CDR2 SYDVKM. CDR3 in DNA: TGTGCCAGCAGTACCCGGGACCGCACAGATACGCAGTATTTT. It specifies CASSTRDRTDTQYF.